These 11 T cell receptor beta chains share one sample of origin, sequenced in a study of blood T cells in healthy people across ages. For the second PCR, which ran for about 7 to 12 cycles, a sample-barcoded 5' primer and a J-beta primer mix were used. MiXCR was run by TCRdb on the 5' RACE reads, yielding one entry per CDR3 protein. The sample lists roughly 680,000 distinct CDR3 sequences; 49% were seen once. Sequencing was performed on blood. These receptors were taken from a woman aged 55-75 years in good health.

V usage is TRBV4-2 and J usage is TRBJ1-5; 7 bases are a match to TRBD1. Germline-derived CDR1 and CDR2 are LGHNA and YNFKEQ. V gave up 0 bases and J gave up 7 bases; unmatched junction bases: 3. The CDR3 has 14 amino acids. The CDR3 coding sequence is TGTGCCAGCAGCCAAGAACAGGGGAGCCAGCCCCAGCATTTT. Its translation: CASSQEQGSQPQHF.

In its sample, this clonotype was seen a few times. The chain joins TRBV4-2 to TRBJ2-1, with D possibly matching TRBD1 (5 bases). V shed 4 bases and J shed 8 bases, with 9 bases lying between them. The CDR3 spans 12 residues. Per germline, CDR1 LGHNA and CDR2 YNFKEQ. Written as DNA, the CDR3 is TGTGCCAGCAGCCTTGACAGAGATGAGCAGTTCTTC. Residues: CASSLDRDEQFF.

This clonotype has a handful of counts. The chain joins TRBV7-2 to TRBJ1-5; D not certain. Trimming left V 1 base short and J 2 bases short, with 6 bases between. Germline lookup yields CDR1 SGHTA and CDR2 FQGNSA. The length of the CDR3 is 14 residues. The CDR3 DNA is TGTGCCAGCAGCTTAGACGGGCGCAATCAGCCCCAGCATTTT. It yields the protein CASSLDGRNQPQHF.

This sequence joins TRBV6-1 and TRBJ1-5, with 7 bases lining up with TRBD1. CDR1 is MNHNS and CDR2 is SASEGT in the germline V gene. J was trimmed by 7 bases and V by 2 bases; bases with no gene match: 8. This CDR3 region has 15 residues. CDR3 bases: TGTGCCAGCAGTGAACGAGTAGACAGGGACCAGCCCCAGCATTTT. Translation: CASSERVDRDQPQHF.

A few counts support this clonotype. The chain recombines TRBV3-1 with TRBJ1-2; 7 bases map to TRBD1. Germline loops: CDR1 LGHDT, CDR2 YNNKEL (reference sequence). With 4 bases clipped from V and 6 bases from J, the junction kept 8 bases outside the gene matches. This CDR3 is 14 amino acids long. The CDR3, as DNA: TGTGCCAGCAGCCGACTTGACCAGGGGGATGGCTACACCTTC. It codes for CASSRLDQGDGYTF.

With respect to this clonotype: One base away lies a much larger clone, so this may be a sequencing read error. This chain connects TRBV15 to TRBJ2-4, with D maybe TRBD1 (6 bases). Looked up from germline, CDR1 is LNHNV and CDR2 is YYDKDF (reference sequence). V was shortened by 3 bases and J by 8 bases, with 17 bases between the two germline ends. This CDR3 has 15 amino acids. The CDR3 coding sequence is TGTGCCACCAGCAGGGGGGACAAGGGTTTTGACATTCAGTACTTC. Protein sequence: CATSRGDKGFDIQYF.

This clonotype was seen a handful of times. CDR3 nucleotide sequence: TGTGCCAGCACGACGTCAGGGCAGGTCGGCTACACCTTC. Translating gives CASTTSGQVGYTF. V and J are TRBV6-2 or TRBV6-3 and TRBJ1-2, with D possibly TRBD1 on 5 matching bases. The CDR3 spans 13 residues. Germline V gives CDR1 MNHEY, CDR2 SVGEGT. Trimming left V 7 bases short and J 8 bases short, with 17 bases between.

This clonotype is categorized as medium-sized (0.01 to 0.1%). The genes are TRBV3-1 and TRBJ2-1, with TRBD1 matching 10 bases. CDR3 length: 17 residues. J lost 2 bases, V lost 7 bases, and 11 bases had no gene match. CDR1 is LGHDT, CDR2 YNNKEL, per germline (reference sequence). In DNA, the CDR3 is TGTGCCAGCACACCGTTAGTCGGGACAGGGGCCTACAATGAGCAGTTCTTC. Translation gives CASTPLVGTGAYNEQFF.

The J gene is TRBJ2-1, the V gene TRBV6-1, with D tentatively TRBD1 (6 bases). Germline CDR1 is MNHNS and CDR2 is SASEGT. The ends were cut back, 2 bases at V and 7 bases at J, with 18 bases in the middle. The CDR3 is 16 amino acids. The CDR3 spells CASSESRDTYFNEQFF. CDR3 nucleotides: TGTGCCAGCAGTGAATCCCGGGACACATATTTTAATGAGCAGTTCTTC.

In this sample, this clonotype turned up a few times. The genes are TRBV29-1 and TRBJ2-7, with unresolved D. Trimming cost V 4 bases and J 1 base, with 8 bases left between them. Per the germline V gene, CDR1 is SQVTM and CDR2 is ANQGSEA. The CDR3 is made up of 12 amino acids. The CDR3 nucleotides are TGCAGCGTTGTTACAGTTTCCTACGAGCAGTACTTC. Translating gives CSVVTVSYEQYF.

The V and J genes are TRBV18 and TRBJ1-2; D is undetermined. Germline-derived CDR1 and CDR2 are KGHSH and LQKENI. CDR3 length equals 17 residues. Trimming stripped 2 bases from V and 2 bases from J, with 18 bases between. The CDR3 here is CASSPSATERRNYGYTF. The DNA of the CDR3 is TGTGCCAGCTCACCATCTGCGACGGAGCGACGAAACTATGGCTACACCTTC.